Listed here is a single T cell receptor (beta chain). The antigen is undetermined. CDR3 length: 16 residues. Losses at the gene ends were 7 bases for V and 5 bases for J; bases not matched to a gene: 10. CDR1 and CDR2 (germline): MDHEN, SYDVKM. Assay: immunoSEQ multiplex PCR; the TCRdb copy retains only in-frame clones and omits some. This sample yields fewer than 80,000 clones, of which 95% to 98% are seen a single time; 0.56% belongs to the top ten. The data are from a study of Tregs in tolerant kidney transplant recipients. General observations from the study: Tregs expanded with activated donor B cells seemed most donor-specific. Biological reproducibility was not directly addressed in this study. Nucleotide sequences could not be compared across some patients' samples due to primer changes.

The sequence came from a human donor who received a combined kidney and bone marrow transplant. The genes are TRBV28 and TRBJ1-4; 10 bases match TRBD1. The source material was CD4+ T cells from blood, sampled before the transplant. The chain's CDR3 is CASIPTGGPLNEKLFF. In nucleotides, the CDR3 is TGTGCCAGCATCCCGACAGGGGGCCCCTTAAATGAAAAACTGTTTTTT.